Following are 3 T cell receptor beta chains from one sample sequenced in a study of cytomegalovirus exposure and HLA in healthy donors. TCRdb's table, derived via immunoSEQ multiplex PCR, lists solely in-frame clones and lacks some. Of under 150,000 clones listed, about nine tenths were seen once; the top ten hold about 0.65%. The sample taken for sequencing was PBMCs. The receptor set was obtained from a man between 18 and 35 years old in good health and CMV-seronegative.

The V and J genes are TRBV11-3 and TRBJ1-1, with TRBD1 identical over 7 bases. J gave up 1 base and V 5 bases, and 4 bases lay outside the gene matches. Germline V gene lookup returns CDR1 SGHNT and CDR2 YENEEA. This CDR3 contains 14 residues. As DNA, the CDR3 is TGTGCCAGCAGCAAGGGGACAGCGAACACTGAAGCTTTCTTT. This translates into CASSKGTANTEAFF. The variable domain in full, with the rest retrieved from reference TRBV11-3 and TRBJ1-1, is EAGVVQSPRYKIIEKKQPVAFWCNPISGHNTLYWYLQNLGQGPELLIRYENEEAVDDSQLPKDRFSAERLKGVDSTLKIQPAELGDSAVYLCASSKGTANTEAFFGQGTRLTVV.

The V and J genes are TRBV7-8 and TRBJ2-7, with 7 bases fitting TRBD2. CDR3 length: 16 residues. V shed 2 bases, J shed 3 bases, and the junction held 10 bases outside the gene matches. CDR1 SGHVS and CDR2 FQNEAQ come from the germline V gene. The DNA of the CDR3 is TGTGCCAGCAGCTTACCCGCCGGGAGGACCGGCTACGAGCAGTACGTC. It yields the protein CASSLPAGRTGYEQYV.

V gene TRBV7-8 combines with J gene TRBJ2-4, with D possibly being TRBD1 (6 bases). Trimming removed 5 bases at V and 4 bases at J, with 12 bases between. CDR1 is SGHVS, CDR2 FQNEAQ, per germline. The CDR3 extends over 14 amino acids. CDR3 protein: CASSTTGWKNIQYF. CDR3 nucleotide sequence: TGTGCCAGCAGCACTACAGGGTGGAAAAACATTCAGTACTTC.